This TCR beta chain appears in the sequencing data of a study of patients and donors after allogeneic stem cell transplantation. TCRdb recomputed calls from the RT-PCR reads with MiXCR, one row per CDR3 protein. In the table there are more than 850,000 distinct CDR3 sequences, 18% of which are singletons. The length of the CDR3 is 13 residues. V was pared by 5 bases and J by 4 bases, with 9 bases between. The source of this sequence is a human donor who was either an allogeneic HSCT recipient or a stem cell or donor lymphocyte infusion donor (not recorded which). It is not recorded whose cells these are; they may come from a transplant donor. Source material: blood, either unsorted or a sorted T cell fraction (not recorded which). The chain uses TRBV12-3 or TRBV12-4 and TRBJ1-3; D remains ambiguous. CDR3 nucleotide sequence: TGTGCCAGCAGTGCTAACAGAGGAAACACCATATATTTT. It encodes CASSANRGNTIYF.